The 13 T cell receptor beta chains reported below all come from one sample, sequenced in a study of shared clonotypes between healthy human individuals. Sequencing was performed with immunoSEQ multiplex PCR; in TCRdb, only in-frame clones are kept and a portion is missing. The repertoire consists of over 950,000 clones, with 60% to 85% occurring once and the leading ten covering 0.85% to 1%. Sequenced input: memory CD4+ T cells from PBMCs. Subset meaning: CD45RA-negative fraction. These receptors came from a man younger than 30 in good health. Some clones in this sample may be carry-over from other donors' samples.

V usage is TRBV27 and J usage is TRBJ1-1; no reliable D call. From germline, CDR1 is MNHEY and CDR2 SMNVEV (reference sequence). V was shortened by 9 bases and J by 4 bases, with 15 bases between the two germline ends. The CDR3 spans 13 residues. CDR3 nucleotide sequence: TGTGCCAGACGCTCAGGTCACGGCACTGAAGCTTTCTTT. Translated, it gives CARRSGHGTEAFF.

Turning to this clone: The same CDR3 also results from other DNA sequences found in this sample. The chain joins TRBV5-4 to TRBJ2-1; D unresolved. Trimming pared 4 bases from V and 2 bases from J, leaving 16 bases between. This CDR3 comprises 16 residues. CDR1 and CDR2 from the germline V gene are SGHNT and YYREEE (reference sequence). The CDR3 region is CASSAASGRTYNEQFF. The CDR3 DNA reads TGTGCCAGCAGCGCTGCTAGTGGTAGAACCTACAATGAGCAGTTCTTC.

The rearrangement links TRBV11-3 to TRBJ2-1, with TRBD2 matching over 7 bases. V trimming: 4 bases; J trimming: 4 bases; junction bases outside the gene matches: 10. The CDR3 has 16 amino acids. Germline V gives CDR1 SGHNT, CDR2 YENEEA. The CDR3 nucleotides read TGTGCCAGCAGCTCCTTGGCGGGAGACGGTTACAATGAGCAGTTCTTC. Translation: CASSSLAGDGYNEQFF.

Here the CDR3 reads CASSPGGRGSNEQFF. The CDR3 region has the DNA TGTGCCAGCTCACCGGGGGGACGGGGGTCCAATGAGCAGTTCTTC. The V and J genes are TRBV18 and TRBJ2-1, with a possible D match to TRBD2 (6 bases). CDR3 length: 15 amino acids. Germline-derived CDR1 and CDR2 are KGHSH and LQKENI. The V and J ends lost 3 bases and 6 bases respectively, with 15 bases between them.

V and J are TRBV6-5 and TRBJ1-2; D is perhaps TRBD1 (5 bases). The V gene lost 7 bases and the J gene lost 5 bases, with 14 bases spanning the gap. The germline V gene has CDR1 MNHEY and CDR2 SVGAGI. This CDR3 is 13 amino acids long. The CDR3 here is CASTDDRVYGYTF. The CDR3 coding sequence is TGTGCCAGCACCGACGACAGAGTTTATGGCTACACCTTC.

Notes on this clone: A far larger clone is just one base off, so this is likely a read error. Since no conserved phenylalanine or tryptophan closes the CDR3, a read error is the likely cause. J is TRBJ1-2 and V is TRBV6-5, with 7 bases identical to TRBD1. The CDR3 has 13 amino acids. J gave up 0 bases and V 5 bases, and 0 bases lay outside the gene matches. Germline CDR1 is MNHEY and CDR2 is SVGAGI. The CDR3 bases are TGTGCCAGCAGTGGGACAGCTAACTATGGCTACACCCTC. The encoded protein is CASSGTANYGYTL.

The chain joins TRBV5-4 to TRBJ1-6, with a tentative D call TRBD1 (6 bases). Germline loops: CDR1 SGHNT, CDR2 YYREEE (reference sequence). Deletions cut 4 bases from V and 7 bases from J, with 12 bases between. This CDR3 spans 14 amino acids. CDR3 protein: CASSADRPNSPLHF. CDR3 bases: TGTGCCAGCAGCGCAGACAGGCCAAATTCACCCCTCCACTTT. The whole variable domain, filled in from reference TRBV5-4 and TRBJ1-6, reads ETGVTQSPTHLIKTRGQQVTLRCSSQSGHNTVSWYQQALGQGPQFIFQYYREEENGRGNFPPRFSGLQFPNYSSELNVNALELDDSALYLCASSADRPNSPLHFGNGTRLTVT.

This clone appeared once. The chain carries TRBV21-1 and TRBJ1-1; TRBD1 reflects the table's D call only, with no check against the DNA. TRBV21-1 constitutes a pseudogene. The CDR3 has 15 residues. The CDR3 DNA reads as TGTGCCAGCAGTTCCGTCCCTGACAGGGCGGGTGAAGCTTTCTTT. As protein: CASSSVPDRAGEAFF.

A few counts support this clone. In DNA form, the CDR3 reads TGTGCCAGCAGTGATTGGGGGTCCGGGGAGCTGTTTTTT. Amino acid sequence: CASSDWGSGELFF. The chain has TRBV2 and TRBJ2-2; D may match TRBD1 or TRBD2 (5 bases each). The CDR3 sequence is 13 residues long. V was clipped by 3 bases and J by 6 bases, with 8 bases between them. Germline V gene data show CDR1 as SNHLY and CDR2 as FYNNEI.

The V and J genes are TRBV5-1 and TRBJ2-1, with 10 bases that match TRBD2. Per the germline V gene, CDR1 is SGHRS and CDR2 is YFSETQ. The CDR3 is 16 residues long. V shed 3 bases, J shed 3 bases, and the junction held 6 bases outside the gene matches. The DNA for the CDR3 is TGCGCCAGCAGCTGGGTAGCGGGAGGATTCTACAATGAGCAGTTCTTC. Translating it yields CASSWVAGGFYNEQFF.

The V and J genes are TRBV5-4 and TRBJ2-1; D may be TRBD1 (5 bases). The CDR3 has 14 amino acids. CDR1 SGHNT and CDR2 YYREEE come from the germline V gene (reference sequence). V lost 5 bases and J 2 bases, leaving 11 bases between the germline ends. The CDR3 DNA is TGTGCCAGCAGGGTAGACAGTACCTACAATGAGCAGTTCTTC. Protein: CASRVDSTYNEQFF.

This chain links TRBV19 with TRBJ1-5; D is possibly TRBD1 (6 bases). Per germline, CDR1 LNHDA and CDR2 SQIVND (reference sequence). Trimming left V 6 bases short and J 2 bases short, with 17 bases between. The CDR3 contains 16 residues. CDR3 in DNA: TGTGCCAGTAGCGCTCCAGGGGTTGGGCGCAATCAGCCCCAGCATTTT. Translated, it gives CASSAPGVGRNQPQHF.

Of note for this clone: A read error likely explains this, since a far larger clone differs by one base. The chain employs TRBV9 and TRBJ1-1; no definite D call. The V and J ends lost 0 bases and 6 bases respectively, with 12 bases between them. Germline CDR1 reads SGDLS; CDR2 reads YYNGEE. CDR3 size: 14 residues. This CDR3 reads CASSVGGGYAEAFF. The CDR3 bases are TGTGCCAGCAGCGTAGGGGGAGGGTACGCTGAAGCTTTCTTT. The variable domain in full, with the rest retrieved from reference TRBV9 and TRBJ1-1, is DSGVTQTPKHLITATGQRVTLRCSPRSGDLSVYWYQQSLDQGLQFLIQYYNGEERAKGNILERFSAQQFPDLHSELNLSSLELGDSALYFCASSVGGGYAEAFFGQGTRLTVV.